The entry below describes one T cell receptor (beta chain). Its antigen remains undetermined. Base qualities are not at hand, and no much larger clone is one base apart. The CDR3 regions of human TCRbeta chains were analyzed by immunosequencing. In the paper's pipeline: Repertoire TCRs were matched against a reference library of SARS-CoV-2-specific TCRs generated with the MIRA antigen-specificity platform. Breadth was defined as the fraction of unique TCRs that were SARS-CoV-2-associated, and depth was defined as the fraction of total T cells that were SARS-CoV-2-associated. Using the MIRA data, each spike-specific TCR was mapped to the spike region that the TCR reacts to and placed in a CD4 or CD8 class. Log10-transformed breadth and depth values were compared by one-way ANOVA with Sidak's multiple comparisons tests. The source is immuneACCESS, and TCRdb retained only in-frame sequences with V and J called. Part of the clones is not carried over; for the studies checked, unresolved V genes explain less than half of this, and the remainder is unexplained. V and J calls and clone size are copied from that table; D and trimming were computed from the DNA. The sample profile shows around 91,000 clones; about 88% of them were found once. About 19% of the sample goes to the ten largest clones.

The V and J ends are trimmed by 2 bases and 0 bases, leaving 15 bases between them. As encoded in the germline V gene, CDR1 is SGDLS while CDR2 is YYNGEE. The CDR3 numbers 18 residues from cysteine through phenylalanine. Only the CDR3 part of the read is kept: 54 bases, read in frame from the first base. The sample comes from a study of T cell responses to AZD1222 COVID-19 vaccine (dated by TCRdb to 2020 to 2022). For the study in its entirety: AZD1222 recipients with second doses at about 4 weeks or about 12 weeks were pooled, because spike-specific TCR depth and breadth did not differ between schedules. A total of about 230 trial participants underwent TCR sequencing, of whom roughly 210 received two doses of AZD1222 and some 25 received two doses of the MenACWY control vaccine. Trial participants were enrolled by age into subgroups of 18-55, 56-69 and 70-plus years, and around 140, 26 and 57 TCR-sequenced participants, respectively, were included in these subgroups. Paper-wide results and their limitations: In the small 56-69-year group, the increase in depth fell short of significance, most likely because of low power. Participants were mostly white British, with more females than males. The authors suggested clonal diversity may have been underestimated. Because no day 14 peak-response samples were available, repertoires were characterized only after the peak T cell response. Epitopes outside the regions mutated in the B.1.351 and B.1.1.7 variants were reportedly recognized by nearly half of the unique spike-specific TCRs. Conclusions about previously exposed vaccinees were limited because only a handful of AZD1222 recipients were SARS-CoV-2 seropositive at baseline. The vaccine-associated CD4 TCRs covered the entire spike protein, and the dominant responses fell in regions 160-218 and 743-854. A significant rise in spike-specific TCR breadth and depth was observed after two AZD1222 doses relative to day 0 and relative to MenACWY recipients.

Taken with the paper, the label for time point translates to: baseline before first vaccination. The vaccinee samples were drawn from two UK trials, COV001 and COV002, one of which was a single-blind randomized controlled phase 2/3 trial testing AZD1222 (ChAdOx1 nCoV-19) in healthy adults. Trial participant PBMC samples were collected at day 0 and day 28 after the second dose for TCRbeta chain sequencing. This clonotype was obtained from an adult in good health. Specimen: peripheral blood, collected on day 0 of AZD1222 vaccination. The V gene is TRBV9 and the J gene is TRBJ2-6; a confident D gene designation cannot be given. Here is the DNA: TGTGCCAGCAGCGTTGACTCTTCACCTCTCTCTGGGGCCAACGTCCTGACTTTC. This codes for CASSVDSSPLSGANVLTF.